This T cell receptor beta chain emerged from a study of technical replicates of blood from a handful of donors. CDR1 SGHNT and CDR2 YENEEA come from the germline V gene. The CDR3 has 15 amino acids. V dropped 6 bases and J dropped 1; count of bases not matched to a gene: 6. Profiled with immunoSEQ multiplex PCR; TCRdb holds only in-frame clones, not every one. The table shows tens of thousands of clones, with roughly 98% occurring only once. J is TRBJ2-1 and V is TRBV11-3, with 7 bases matching TRBD2. The receptor comes from a human donor in good health. Sequencing was performed on T cells isolated from PBMCs. The CDR3 region has the DNA TGTGCCAGCAGAAGCGGGATAGGGTCCTACAATGAGCAGTTCTTC. Amino acid sequence: CASRSGIGSYNEQFF.